A single sample is the source of the 4 T cell receptor beta chains below, sequenced in a study of blood T cell repertoires in COVID-19. TCRdb's copy holds only in-frame clones and misses some; the assay was immunoSEQ multiplex PCR. The sample contains approximately 100,000 clones, nearly 90% of which appear only once. Sequencing input: peripheral blood. These receptor sequences come from an elderly woman with active COVID-19.

The chain has TRBV28 and TRBJ2-3; TRBD2 matches at 13 bases. This CDR3 has 17 amino acids. Germline-derived CDR1 and CDR2 are MDHEN and SYDVKM. V was pared by 6 bases and J by 4 bases, with 10 bases of the junction left unmatched. The CDR3 loop reads CASSLGRLAGGPDTQYF. The CDR3 DNA follows: TGTGCCAGCAGCTTGGGGCGACTAGCGGGAGGACCAGATACGCAGTATTTT.

The rearrangement joins TRBV5-6 to TRBJ1-4; no reliable D call. With 4 bases removed from V and 4 bases from J, the gap between germline ends came to 11 bases. This CDR3 spans 14 amino acids. The germline V gene has CDR1 SGHDT and CDR2 YYEEEE. The CDR3 spells CASSRDLYNEKLFF. The CDR3 nucleotides read TGTGCCAGCAGCCGGGATCTTTATAATGAAAAACTGTTTTTT.

The chain recombines TRBV6-5 with TRBJ1-6; 7 bases line up with TRBD1. The CDR3 is made up of 14 amino acids. Trimming removed 5 bases from V and 10 bases from J; junction bases left unmatched: 8. Germline V gene sequence: CDR1 MNHEY, CDR2 SVGAGI. This CDR3 reads CASSMTGWRSPLHF. CDR3 in DNA: TGTGCCAGCAGTATGACAGGGTGGAGGTCACCCCTCCACTTT.

This clone has only one observation. This sequence joins TRBV19 and TRBJ2-7; the D gene is possibly TRBD1 (5 bases). V was pared by 6 bases and J by 2 bases, with 17 bases between. Germline V gene data show CDR1 as LNHDA and CDR2 as SQIVND (reference sequence). The CDR3 is made up of 15 amino acids. The CDR3 region is CASSHYPDKTYEQYF. The CDR3 region has the DNA TGTGCCAGTAGCCATTACCCGGACAAAACCTACGAGCAGTACTTC.